This T cell receptor (beta chain) originates from a study of blood T cell repertoires in COVID-19. The wider study: Sources were T cells, B-cell-depleted T cells, or PBMCs; the material itself was cDNA or gDNA.

The CDR3 length is 16 residues. The germline CDR1 and CDR2 sequences are LGHNA and YNFKEQ. Trimming left V 0 bases short and J 0 bases short, with 12 bases between. Original handling: Estimates of nucleated cell counts were drawn from the amplification of reference gene primers. Libraries were prepared by immunoSEQ multiplex PCR; TCRdb keeps only in-frame clonotypes and omits some of them. V and J calls and clone size are as listed in that table; D and trimming were resolved from the DNA. The sample includes 150,000 to 200,000 clones, more than 85% of them seen just once. In Seattle, patients joined the study during active infection and were tracked longitudinally.

The receptor's source is a woman in her fifties or sixties with COVID-19, enrolled during active disease. The source material was peripheral blood. This chain uses TRBV4-2 with TRBJ2-7, with D hard to call. The CDR3 sequence: CASSQEMRQLSYEQYF. The CDR3 DNA reads as TGTGCCAGCAGCCAAGAAATGCGACAACTCTCCTACGAGCAGTACTTC.